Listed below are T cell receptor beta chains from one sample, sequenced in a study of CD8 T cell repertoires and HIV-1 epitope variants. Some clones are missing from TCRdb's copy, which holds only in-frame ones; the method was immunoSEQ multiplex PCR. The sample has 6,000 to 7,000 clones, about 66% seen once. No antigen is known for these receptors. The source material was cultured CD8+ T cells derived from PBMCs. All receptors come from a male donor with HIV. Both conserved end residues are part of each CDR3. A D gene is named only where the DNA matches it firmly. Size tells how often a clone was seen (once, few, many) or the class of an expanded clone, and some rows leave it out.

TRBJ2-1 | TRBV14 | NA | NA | TGTGCCAGCAGCTCCCTAGCGAATGAGCAGTTCTTC | CASSSLANEQFF
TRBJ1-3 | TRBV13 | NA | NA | TGTGCCAGCAGCTTTGGTGGTGGCACCATATATTTT | CASSFGGGTIYF
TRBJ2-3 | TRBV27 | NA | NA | TGTGCCAGCAGTTTATGGGCCCCGACAGGCACAGATACGCAGTATTTT | CASSLWAPTGTDTQYF
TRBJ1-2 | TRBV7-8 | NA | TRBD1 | TGTGCCAGCAGCCACGTCCCGGGACAGGGACCGTCTAACTATGGCTACACCTTC | CASSHVPGQGPSNYGYTF
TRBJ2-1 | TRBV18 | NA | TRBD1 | TGTGCCAGCTCAAGGGACAGGGACAGGAATGAGCAGTTCTTC | CASSRDRDRNEQFF
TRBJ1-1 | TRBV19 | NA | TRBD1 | TGTGCCAGTAGTATAGGAGGGACAGGACCCACTGAAGCTTTCTTT | CASSIGGTGPTEAFF
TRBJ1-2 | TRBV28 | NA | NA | TGTGCCAGCAGATCTCCAGGTGAAGGGGTAGGGTATGGCTACACCTTC | CASRSPGEGVGYGYTF
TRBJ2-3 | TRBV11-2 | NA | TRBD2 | TGTGCCAGCAGCCCCTTTTTCGCTAGCGGGGCATCACGGAATACGCAGTATTTT | CASSPFFASGASRNTQYF
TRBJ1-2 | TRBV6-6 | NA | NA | TGTGCCAGCAGTTATTCGATCGATTTCTATGGCTACACCTTC | CASSYSIDFYGYTF
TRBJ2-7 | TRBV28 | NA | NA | TGTGCCAGCAGTTTATCACAGGGAACCCTCTCCTACGAGCAGTACTTC | CASSLSQGTLSYEQYF
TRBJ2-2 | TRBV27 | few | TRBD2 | TGTGCCAGCAGTGACCAAGCGGGGGGATCAACCGGGGAGCTGTTTTTT | CASSDQAGGSTGELFF
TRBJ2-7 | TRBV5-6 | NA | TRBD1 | TGTGCCAGCGGATCCGGGACAGGGACCTACGAGCAGTACTTC | CASGSGTGTYEQYF
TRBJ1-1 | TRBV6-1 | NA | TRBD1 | TGTGCCAGCAGTGAAGCGCTTCGGACAGGGAAGTCGAACACTGAAGCTTTCTTT | CASSEALRTGKSNTEAFF
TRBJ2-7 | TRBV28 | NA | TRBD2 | TGTGCCAGCAGCCTGATACGGACTAGAGTCTCCTACGAGCAGTACTTC | CASSLIRTRVSYEQYF
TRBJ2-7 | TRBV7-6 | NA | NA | TGTGCCAGCAGCTTAGAATCCTACGAGCAGTACTTC | CASSLESYEQYF
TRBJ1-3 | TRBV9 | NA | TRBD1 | TGTGCCAGCAGCGTAGGACAGGGAATCTCTGGAAACACCATATATTTT | CASSVGQGISGNTIYF
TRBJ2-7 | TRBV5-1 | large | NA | TGCGCCAGCAGCCCTGAGTTGGATTACTACGAGCAGTACTTC | CASSPELDYYEQYF
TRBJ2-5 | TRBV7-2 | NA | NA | TGTGCCAGCAGCTCCAGTCTAGGGCAAGAGACCCAGTACTTC | CASSSSLGQETQYF
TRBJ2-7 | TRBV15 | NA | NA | TGTGCCACCAGCATCGGAGACACAGCCGAGCAGTACTTC | CATSIGDTAEQYF
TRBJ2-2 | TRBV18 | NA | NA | TGTGCCAGCTCACCACCAGAGACGGCGAACACCGGGGAGCTGTTTTTT | CASSPPETANTGELFF
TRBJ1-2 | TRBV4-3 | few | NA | TGCGCCAGCAGCCAGTCGCGGGGGCTGAACTATGGCTACACCTTC | CASSQSRGLNYGYTF
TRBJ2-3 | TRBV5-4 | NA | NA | TGTGCCAGCAGCCCGGCGAGGGGGGCTATGGATACGCAGTATTTT | CASSPARGAMDTQYF
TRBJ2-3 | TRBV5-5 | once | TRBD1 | TGTGCCAGCAGCCGAGGGACAGGGAGGGATACGCAGTATTTT | CASSRGTGRDTQYF
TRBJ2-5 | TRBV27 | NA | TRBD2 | TGTGCCAGCAGTTTATGGTGGACTAGCGGGAGAGGAGGCGAGACCCAGTACTTC | CASSLWWTSGRGGETQYF
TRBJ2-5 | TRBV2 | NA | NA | TGTGCCAGCAGGGGCTTCACAGGGAGGGAGACCCAGTACTTC | CASRGFTGRETQYF
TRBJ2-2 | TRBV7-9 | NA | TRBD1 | TGTGCCAGCAGCTTGGGGACAGGGGGACAGAGCGGGGAGCTGTTTTTT | CASSLGTGGQSGELFF
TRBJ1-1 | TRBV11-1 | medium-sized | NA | TGTGCCAGCAGCCCCCAGGCGATCCCGAACACTGAAGCTTTCTTT | CASSPQAIPNTEAFF
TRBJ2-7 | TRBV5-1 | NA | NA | TGCGCCAGCAGCTTCGGGACTCGCGCCGACGAGCAGTACTTC | CASSFGTRADEQYF
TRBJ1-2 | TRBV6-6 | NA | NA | TGTGCCAGCGGCGGGGACGGTGCCGAGTTGCATGGCTACACCTTC | CASGGDGAELHGYTF
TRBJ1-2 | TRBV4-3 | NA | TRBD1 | TGCGCCAGCAGCCATGTCACAGGGGATTATGGCTACACCTTC | CASSHVTGDYGYTF
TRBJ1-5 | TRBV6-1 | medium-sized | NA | TGTGCCAGCAGCGTAGACACCGACAACTATCAGCCCCAGCATTTT | CASSVDTDNYQPQHF
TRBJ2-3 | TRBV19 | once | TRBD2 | TGTGCCAGCCGAGGGACTAGCGACACAGATACGCAGTATTTT | CASRGTSDTDTQYF
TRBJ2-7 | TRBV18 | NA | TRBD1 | TGTGCCAGCTCACGCTCACGAGGGACAGGGGGGGACGAGCAGTACTTC | CASSRSRGTGGDEQYF
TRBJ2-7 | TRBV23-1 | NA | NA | TGCGCCAGCAGTCAAAAACCCCAGGGTACCTCCCACGAGCAGTACTTC | CASSQKPQGTSHEQYF
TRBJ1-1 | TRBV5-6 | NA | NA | TGTGCCAGCAGCTTGGGTGGAGGTAGAGCTTTCTTT | CASSLGGGRAFF
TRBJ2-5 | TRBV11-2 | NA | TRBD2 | TGTGCCAGCAGCTTAGAACTAGCGGGGGATGGGGAGACCCAGTACTTC | CASSLELAGDGETQYF
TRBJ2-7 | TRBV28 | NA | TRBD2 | TGTGCCAGCAGTCGGCTAGCGGGTCCCTCCGAGCAGTACTTC | CASSRLAGPSEQYF
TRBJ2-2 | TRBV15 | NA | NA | TGTGCCACCAGTGTAGGGGCGAACACCGGGGAGCTGTTTTTT | CATSVGANTGELFF
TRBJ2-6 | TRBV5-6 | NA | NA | TGTGCCAGCAGCTTGGGGGCCGGCTCTGGGGCCAACGTCCTGACTTTC | CASSLGAGSGANVLTF
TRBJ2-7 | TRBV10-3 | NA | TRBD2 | TGTGCCATCAGTGGGACTAGCGGTTCTTACGAGCAGTACTTC | CAISGTSGSYEQYF
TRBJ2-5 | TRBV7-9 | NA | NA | TGTGCCAGCAGCTTTGACGGGGGTCAAGAGACCCAGTACTTC | CASSFDGGQETQYF
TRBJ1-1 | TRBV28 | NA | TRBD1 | TGTGCCAGCAGTTCGACAGGGCGGAACACTGAAGCTTTCTTT | CASSSTGRNTEAFF
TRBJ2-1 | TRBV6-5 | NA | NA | TGTGCCAGCAGTTACGACTCCTACAATGAGCAGTTCTTC | CASSYDSYNEQFF
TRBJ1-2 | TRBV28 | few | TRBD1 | TGTGCCAGCAGTTTAAGGGAGACAGGGGGGACCGCAATAGCAGGCTACACCTTC | CASSLRETGGTAIAGYTF
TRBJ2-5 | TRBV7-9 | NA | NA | TGTGCCAGCAGCTTAGCGGGGGGCCAAGAGACCCAGTACTTC | CASSLAGGQETQYF
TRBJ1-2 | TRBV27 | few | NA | TGTGCCAGCAGTGTTCAGGGGTCGGACTATGGCTACACCTTC | CASSVQGSDYGYTF
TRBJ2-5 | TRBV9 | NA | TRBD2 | TGTGCCAGCAGCGCCTCGACTAGCGGGAGGAGCCAAGAGACCCAGTACTTC | CASSASTSGRSQETQYF
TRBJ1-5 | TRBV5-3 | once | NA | TGTGCCAGAACTAGGGAGGGGGATAGCAATCAGCCCCAGCATTTT | CARTREGDSNQPQHF
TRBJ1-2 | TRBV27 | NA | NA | TGTGCCAGCAGTCAACCGGGACATGGCTACACCTTC | CASSQPGHGYTF
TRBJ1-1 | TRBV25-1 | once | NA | TGTGCCAGCACCGCGGGGGATGACAATGAAGCTTTCTTT | CASTAGDDNEAFF
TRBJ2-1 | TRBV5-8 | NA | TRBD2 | TGTGCCAGCAGCTTTATACTAGCGGGAGACCCAATGTACAATGAGCAGTTCTTC | CASSFILAGDPMYNEQFF
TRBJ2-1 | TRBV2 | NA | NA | TGTGCCAGCAGTGAACTAGGCGGGGCCTACAATGAGCAGTTCTTC | CASSELGGAYNEQFF
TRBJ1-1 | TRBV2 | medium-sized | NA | TGTGCCAGCAGCCAGGGGAACACTGAAGCTTTCTTT | CASSQGNTEAFF
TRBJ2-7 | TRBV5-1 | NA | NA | TGCGCCAGCAGCTTGGAAGGCGAGCAGTACTTC | CASSLEGEQYF